This is a list of T cell receptor beta chains from one sample in a study of blood T cell repertoires in COVID-19. Data came from immunoSEQ multiplex PCR; TCRdb stores just in-frame clones and leaves some out. Counted here are about 110,000 clones, about 83% occurring once; the ten biggest clones make up under 5%. The sample was peripheral blood. These TCRs come from a woman in her 70s with acute or convalescent COVID-19. CDR3s include the opening cysteine and the closing phenylalanine or tryptophan. The D gene is left open where the match is weak. A clone size is listed for some rows: how often the clone was seen (once, few, many), or a class if it is expanded.

size,J,V,D,DNA,CDR3
-,TRBJ1-1,TRBV30,-,TGTGCCTGGACCGTAGTTATGAACACTGAAGCTTTCTTT,CAWTVVMNTEAFF
-,TRBJ1-2,TRBV7-8,-,TGTGCCAGCGGATCTGCTCCGAGACAGTCCCCTTCCTATGGCTACACCTTC,CASGSAPRQSPSYGYTF
-,TRBJ2-2,TRBV4-2,TRBD2,TGTGCCAGCAGCCAAGAACGTAGCGGGGGAACCGGGGAGCTGTTTTTT,CASSQERSGGTGELFF
few,TRBJ1-2,TRBV7-2,TRBD1,TGTGCCAGCAGCTGGACGACAGGGGTCGGTGGCTACACCTTC,CASSWTTGVGGYTF
-,TRBJ1-4,TRBV5-1,-,TGCGCCAGCAGCTTGGGTCGGCAGGGAAATGAAAAACTGTTTTTT,CASSLGRQGNEKLFF
-,TRBJ2-1,TRBV4-1,TRBD2,TGCGCCAGCAGCTTGGAGACTAGCGGCAATGAGCAGTTCTTC,CASSLETSGNEQFF
-,TRBJ2-1,TRBV3-1/TRBV3-2,-,TGTGCCAGCAGCCAAGGCGTCCTTGAGCAGTTCTTC,CASSQGVLEQFF
-,TRBJ2-7,TRBV30,TRBD1,TGTGCCTGGGGGACAGGACTCTACGAGCAGTACTTC,CAWGTGLYEQYF
-,TRBJ2-5,TRBV27,TRBD2,TGTGCCAGCAGTTCCGCCCTACTAGCGGGGGGGTTAGAGACCCAGTACTTC,CASSSALLAGGLETQYF
-,TRBJ1-3,TRBV30,TRBD1,TGTGCCTGGAGTAACAATTACGCATCGACAGGGGGCAAAGGTGGAAACACCATATATTTT,CAWSNNYASTGGKGGNTIYF
-,TRBJ1-2,TRBV14,-,TGTGCCAGCAGCCAAGAGAGTGGCTACACCTTC,CASSQESGYTF
-,TRBJ2-2,TRBV6-2/TRBV6-3,-,TGTGCCAGCAGCGGACAACTGGTTGCGAGTCACACCGGGGAGCTGTTTTTT,CASSGQLVASHTGELFF
-,TRBJ2-2,TRBV18,TRBD1,TGTGCCAGCTCCACCTTTCAGGGGGCGACGAACACCGGGGAGCTGTTTTTT,CASSTFQGATNTGELFF
once,TRBJ1-1,TRBV6-5,TRBD1,TGTGCCAGCGGACAGGGGACGAACACTGAAGCTTTCTTT,CASGQGTNTEAFF
-,TRBJ1-3,TRBV19,TRBD1,TGTGCCAGTAGCTCCCGGACAGGCGGAGGAAACACCATATATTTT,CASSSRTGGGNTIYF
-,TRBJ1-4,TRBV4-2,TRBD1,TGTGCCAGCAGCCCGGGTAACAGGGGTAGTAATGAAAAACTGTTTTTT,CASSPGNRGSNEKLFF
-,TRBJ2-1,TRBV7-2,-,TGTGCCAGCAGCTTAAGATTATTGAGGGCAGAGCAGTTCTTC,CASSLRLLRAEQFF